The entry that follows covers one TCR beta chain sequence. The data were taken from a study of blood T cell repertoires in COVID-19. The CDR3 has 13 residues. Trimming cost V 4 bases and J 3 bases, with 10 bases left between them. Only in-frame clones appear in the TCRdb table, and some are missing; sequencing was by immunoSEQ multiplex PCR. Here the sample spans about 250,000 clones, 83% being singletons. This clonotype originated in a human donor in a cohort sampled during active COVID-19. Sequenced material: peripheral blood. The chain is built from TRBV12-3 or TRBV12-4 and TRBJ2-7; D possibly corresponds to TRBD2 (6 bases). CDR3 bases: TGTGCCAGCAGTTCCCCGGGACTCTACGAGCAGTACTTC. This sequence encodes CASSSPGLYEQYF.